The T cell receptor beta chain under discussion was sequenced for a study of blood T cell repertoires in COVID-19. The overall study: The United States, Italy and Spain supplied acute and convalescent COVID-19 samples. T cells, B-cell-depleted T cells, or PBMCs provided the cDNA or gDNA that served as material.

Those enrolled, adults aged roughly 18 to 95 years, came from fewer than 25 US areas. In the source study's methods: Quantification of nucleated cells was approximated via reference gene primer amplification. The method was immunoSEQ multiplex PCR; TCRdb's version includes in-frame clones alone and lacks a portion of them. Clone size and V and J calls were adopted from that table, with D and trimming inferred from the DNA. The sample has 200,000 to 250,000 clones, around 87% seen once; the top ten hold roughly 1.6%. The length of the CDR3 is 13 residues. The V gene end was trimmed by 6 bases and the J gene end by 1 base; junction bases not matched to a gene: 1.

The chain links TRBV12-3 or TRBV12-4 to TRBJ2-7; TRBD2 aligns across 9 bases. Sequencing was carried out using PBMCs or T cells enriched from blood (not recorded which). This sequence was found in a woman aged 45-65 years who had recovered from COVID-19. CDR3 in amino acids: CASRREGSYEQYF. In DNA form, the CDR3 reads TGTGCCAGCAGGCGGGAGGGTTCCTACGAGCAGTACTTC.